The rows below give T cell receptor beta chains drawn from one sample of a study of cytomegalovirus exposure and HLA in healthy donors. Sequencing used immunoSEQ multiplex PCR; TCRdb keeps in-frame clones, though not all of them. The top ten hold approximately 4.4% of the sample, which has some 170,000 clones, approximately 80% seen once. Input material: PBMCs. The receptor set was obtained from a woman between 18 and 29 years old in good health and CMV-seropositive. The CDR3 runs from the conserved cysteine through the conserved F or W. A D gene is named only where the DNA matches it firmly. Size tells how often a clone was seen (once, few, many) or the class of an expanded clone, and some rows leave it out.

V	J	length	size	D	DNA	CDR3
TRBV5-6	TRBJ2-5	14	.	.	TGTGCCAGCAGCTTCGTGGGGACACAAGAGACCCAGTACTTC	CASSFVGTQETQYF
TRBV28	TRBJ2-7	13	.	.	TGTGCCAGCAGTTTCCCAGGAACCTACGAGCAGTACTTC	CASSFPGTYEQYF
TRBV9	TRBJ1-2	17	.	TRBD1	TGTGCCAGCAGCTCAACGAGGGGGCAGGGGGCTAACTATGGCTACACCTTC	CASSSTRGQGANYGYTF
TRBV27	TRBJ2-7	16	.	.	TGTGCCAGCAGTACCAGTTACAGGGCCCCAATCTCCGAGCAGTACTTC	CASSTSYRAPISEQYF
TRBV6-5	TRBJ1-2	14	.	TRBD1	TGTGCCAGCAGTACCACCTCAGGGGGCTATGGCTACACCTTC	CASSTTSGGYGYTF
TRBV6-5	TRBJ2-3	13	once	.	TGTGCCAGCAGTTACTCCCAGACAGATACGCAGTATTTT	CASSYSQTDTQYF
TRBV19	TRBJ2-3	12	.	.	TGTGCCACGCGACGCGGGAAAGATACGCAGTATTTT	CATRRGKDTQYF
TRBV5-6	TRBJ1-4	15	.	TRBD1	TGTGCCAGCAGCTTTACCGGGACAGGGGGTGAAAAACTGTTTTTT	CASSFTGTGGEKLFF
TRBV12-5	TRBJ1-5	13	.	TRBD1	TGTGCTAGTGGCCTCGACAGGGATTGGCCCCAGCATTTT	CASGLDRDWPQHF
TRBV7-2	TRBJ2-7	17	once	.	TGTGCCAGCAGCTTAGAGGAGGAGGATCCAGCCGTTTTAGGGCAGTACTTC	CASSLEEEDPAVLGQYF
TRBV9	TRBJ2-7	14	.	TRBD2	TGTGCCAGCAGCGTTTTAGCGGGGGGTGTCGAGCAGTACTTC	CASSVLAGGVEQYF
TRBV11-3	TRBJ2-1	17	.	TRBD2	TGTGCCAGCAGCTTAGGGCTAGCGGGGGAGTCCTACAATGAGCAGTTCTTC	CASSLGLAGESYNEQFF
TRBV13	TRBJ1-2	13	.	.	TGTGCCAGCAGCTTAGGCAGGGACTATGGCTACACCTTC	CASSLGRDYGYTF
TRBV5-5	TRBJ2-7	16	.	TRBD1	TGTGCCAGCAGGAGGACAGGGTTCCAAACCACCTACGAGCAGTACTTC	CASRRTGFQTTYEQYF
TRBV4-1	TRBJ2-2	17	.	TRBD2	TGCGCCAGCAGCCAAGTGGGAGCGGGATCCGCCGTGGGGGAGCTGTTTTTT	CASSQVGAGSAVGELFF
TRBV7-8	TRBJ1-3	14	once	.	TGTGCCAGCAGCTGGGGGGACGGACGAAACACCATATATTTT	CASSWGDGRNTIYF
TRBV11-2	TRBJ1-3	14	.	.	TGTGCCAGCACCGATTGGCGGGGTGGGAACACCATATATTTT	CASTDWRGGNTIYF
TRBV19	TRBJ1-2	15	.	.	TGTGCCAGTAGTATAGGGTCAGGTCGTAACTATGGCTACACCTTC	CASSIGSGRNYGYTF
TRBV7-9	TRBJ1-1	16	.	.	TGTGCCAGCAGCCCCCCGGGGGGCTCAGTGTACACTGAAGCTTTCTTT	CASSPPGGSVYTEAFF
TRBV6-1	TRBJ2-7	14	once	.	TGTGCCAGCAGCCCAAGAGGGCAAAACTACGAGCAGTACTTC	CASSPRGQNYEQYF
TRBV5-6	TRBJ2-4	13	.	.	TGTGCCAGCAGCCTTGCTGACGCGGACATTCAGTACTTC	CASSLADADIQYF
TRBV7-2	TRBJ1-1	15	.	.	TGTGCCAGCAGCTTAAAGGCCCGGGGAAACACTGAAGCTTTCTTT	CASSLKARGNTEAFF
TRBV7-9	TRBJ2-7	12	.	.	TGTGCCAGCAGCTTAGGGAGCTACGAGCAGTACTTC	CASSLGSYEQYF
TRBV27	TRBJ1-1	14	.	TRBD1	TGTGCCAGCAGGGGACAGGTTGGGAACACTGAAGCTTTCTTT	CASRGQVGNTEAFF
TRBV28	TRBJ2-5	17	.	TRBD2	TGTGCCAGCAGTTTATGGGTCGGGCGGGGGGGACAAGAGACCCAGTACTTC	CASSLWVGRGGQETQYF
TRBV7-3	TRBJ2-1	15	.	.	TGTGCCAGCAGCCCGAACGCAGGGCGCTACAATGAGCAGTTCTTC	CASSPNAGRYNEQFF
TRBV28	TRBJ1-1	14	.	.	TGTGCCAGCAGTTTCCAGGATTGGAACACTGAAGCTTTCTTT	CASSFQDWNTEAFF
TRBV9	TRBJ2-5	15	.	.	TGTGCCAGCAGCCCATACAGGGGGGGGGAAGAGACCCAGTACTTC	CASSPYRGGEETQYF
TRBV19	TRBJ2-2	16	.	TRBD1	TGTGCCTCTGCCCATACCGGGACAGTTCTTACCGGGGAGCTGTTTTTT	CASAHTGTVLTGELFF
TRBV28	TRBJ1-5	15	.	.	TGTGCCAGCAGTTCCCCTCCGGGGGGAGGTCAGCCCCAGCATTTT	CASSSPPGGGQPQHF
TRBV5-1	TRBJ2-7	14	.	TRBD2	TGCGCCAGCTCCACTAGCGGGGGTTCCTACGAGCAGTACTTC	CASSTSGGSYEQYF
TRBV29-1	TRBJ1-2	12	.	.	TGCAGCCTAAGGGGATTAAATGGTGGCTACACCTTC	CSLRGLNGGYTF
TRBV27	TRBJ1-1	14	.	.	TGTGCCAGCAGTTTAGGGGGGGATAAAACTGAAGCTTTCTTT	CASSLGGDKTEAFF
TRBV27	TRBJ1-2	17	.	.	TGTGCCAGCAGTCCCAACCGGACACCGTTATCCAACTATGGCTACACCTTC	CASSPNRTPLSNYGYTF
TRBV19	TRBJ2-5	18	few	TRBD2	TGTGCCAGTAGTATAGCTGGACTAGCGGGGGGCTACCAAGAGACCCAGTACTTC	CASSIAGLAGGYQETQYF
TRBV6-6	TRBJ1-2	15	.	TRBD1	TGTGCCAGCAGTTCCGGGACAGGGGAATCCTATGGCTACACCTTC	CASSSGTGESYGYTF
TRBV10-3	TRBJ2-6	16	.	.	TGTGCCATCAGTGTTTCGGGGGTGTCTGGGGCCAACGTCCTGACTTTC	CAISVSGVSGANVLTF
TRBV14	TRBJ2-2	20	.	TRBD2	TGTGCCAGCAGCCAAGTGAGCGGGGGGGCCGTTGAGTCTCGCACCGGGGAGCTGTTTTTT	CASSQVSGGAVESRTGELFF
TRBV6-1	TRBJ1-6	14	.	.	TGTGCCAGCAGTGTGTCGGGGGGGTTACCACCCCTCCACTTT	CASSVSGGLPPLHF
TRBV6-1	TRBJ1-2	15	once	.	TGTGCCACCAAGGTGGGAGGGAACCTAGACTATGGCTACACCTTC	CATKVGGNLDYGYTF
TRBV7-8	TRBJ2-7	18	few	.	TGTGCCAGCAGCTACCCGCGGAGGTTCGGGCTTCAGCGAAACGAGCAGTACTTC	CASSYPRRFGLQRNEQYF
TRBV7-3	TRBJ2-3	16	.	TRBD2	TGTGCCAGCAGCTTAAATCGAGCGGGGGACACAGATACGCAGTATTTT	CASSLNRAGDTDTQYF
TRBV29-1	TRBJ2-3	14	.	.	TGCAGCGTTGAAGGGGCAACAGACACAGATACGCAGTATTTT	CSVEGATDTDTQYF
TRBV2	TRBJ2-7	11	.	.	TGTGGAACCAACAGGGTTGGGGAGCAGTACTTC	CGTNRVGEQYF
TRBV6-1	TRBJ1-3	12	few	.	TGTGCCAGCAGGGGAGGCGGAAACACCATATATTTT	CASRGGGNTIYF
TRBV18	TRBJ2-4	14	few	.	TGTGCCAGCTCCGAGGATGTAGCCAAAAACATTCAGTACTTC	CASSEDVAKNIQYF
TRBV2	TRBJ1-2	12	once	TRBD1	TGTGCCAGCAGCTTACAGGGGTATGGCTACACCTTC	CASSLQGYGYTF
TRBV5-1	TRBJ2-1	17	once	TRBD2	TGCGCCAGCAGCTTGGTAGGACTAGCGGGGGGCTACAATGAGCAGTTCTTC	CASSLVGLAGGYNEQFF
TRBV28	TRBJ2-7	12	.	TRBD1	TGTGCCACCGACAGGGGGGGATACGAGCAGTACTTC	CATDRGGYEQYF
TRBV6-4	TRBJ1-2	14	.	.	TGTGCCAGCAGTGACTCGAAATCCCCCCAGAACTACACCTTC	CASSDSKSPQNYTF
TRBV5-3	TRBJ2-1	20	.	TRBD1	TGTGCCAGAAGCTTGGACCCCGACAGGGTCCCGCCCGCTAATTACAATGAGCAGTTCTTC	CARSLDPDRVPPANYNEQFF
TRBV28	TRBJ1-4	14	.	.	TGTGCCAGCAATCAGGGGTTGGGGTATGAAAAACTGTTTTTT	CASNQGLGYEKLFF
TRBV19	TRBJ1-3	13	.	.	TGTGCCAGTTTCAGGAACTCTGGAAACACCATATATTTT	CASFRNSGNTIYF
TRBV27	TRBJ2-7	14	.	TRBD1	TGTGCCAGCAGACTCAGGACAGGGCCCTACGAGCAGTACTTC	CASRLRTGPYEQYF
TRBV13	TRBJ2-3	17	few	.	TGTGCCAGCAGCTTAGGCCCCATGGGAGGAGGCACAGATACGCAGTATTTT	CASSLGPMGGGTDTQYF
TRBV5-1	TRBJ2-3	13	.	.	TGCGCCAGCAGCTTGGCCGTCACAGATACGCAGTATTTT	CASSLAVTDTQYF
TRBV25-1	TRBJ1-3	17	.	TRBD1	TGTGCCAGCAGTCCGATGACAGGGCTACTGTCTGGAAACACCATATATTTT	CASSPMTGLLSGNTIYF
TRBV11-2	TRBJ2-3	14	.	.	TGTGCCAGCAGCTTAGCTCATCAGAAAGATACGCAGTATTTT	CASSLAHQKDTQYF
TRBV19	TRBJ1-5	16	.	TRBD1	TGTGCCAGTACGATGGGACAGGGGAGTTCAGTGTGGCCCCAGCATTTT	CASTMGQGSSVWPQHF
TRBV4-1	TRBJ2-5	17	once	TRBD1	TGCGCCAGCAGCCGATTACCTCCCAGACAGGGCCAAGAGACCCAGTACTTC	CASSRLPPRQGQETQYF